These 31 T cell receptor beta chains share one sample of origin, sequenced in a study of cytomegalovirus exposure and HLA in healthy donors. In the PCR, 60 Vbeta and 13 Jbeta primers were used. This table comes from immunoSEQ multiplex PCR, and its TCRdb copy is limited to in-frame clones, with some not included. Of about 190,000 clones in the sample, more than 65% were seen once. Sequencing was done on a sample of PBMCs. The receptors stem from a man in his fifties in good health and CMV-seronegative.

DNA for the CDR3: TGCGCCAGCAGCCCCTTGATAAGTGACAGGTATACTGAAGCTTTCTTT. This codes for CASSPLISDRYTEAFF. V gene TRBV5-1 combines with J gene TRBJ1-1; a possible D gene is TRBD1 (6 bases). V shed 4 bases and J shed 5 bases, with 21 bases lying between them. Germline CDR1 and CDR2: SGHRS and YFSETQ. This CDR3 region has 16 residues.

The chain's CDR3 is CASSTDRVSEAFF. DNA of the CDR3: TGTGCCAGCAGTACCGACAGGGTCTCAGAAGCTTTCTTT. The chain recombines TRBV2 with TRBJ1-1; 7 bases agree with TRBD1. CDR1 SNHLY and CDR2 FYNNEI come from the germline V gene. The CDR3 loop spans 13 amino acids. V trimming: 5 bases; J trimming: 8 bases; junction bases outside the gene matches: 8. Drawing the rest from reference TRBV2 and TRBJ1-1, the complete variable domain is EPEVTQTPSHQVTQMGQEVILRCVPISNHLYFYWYRQILGQKVEFLVSFYNNEISEKSEIFDDQFSVERPDGSNFTLKIRSTKLEDSAMYFCASSTDRVSEAFFGQGTRLTVV.

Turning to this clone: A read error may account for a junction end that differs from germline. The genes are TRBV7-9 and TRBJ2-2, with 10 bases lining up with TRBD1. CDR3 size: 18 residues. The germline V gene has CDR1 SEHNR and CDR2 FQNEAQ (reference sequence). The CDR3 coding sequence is TGTTCCAGCAGCGTCCGGGACAGGGGATTTGGGAACACCGGGGAGCTGTTTTTT. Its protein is CSSSVRDRGFGNTGELFF.

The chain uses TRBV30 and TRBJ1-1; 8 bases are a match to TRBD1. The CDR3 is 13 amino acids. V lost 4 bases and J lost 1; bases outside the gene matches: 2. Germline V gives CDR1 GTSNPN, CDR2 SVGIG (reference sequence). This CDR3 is CAWIGTGNTEAFF. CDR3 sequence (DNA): TGTGCCTGGATTGGGACAGGGAACACTGAAGCTTTCTTT.

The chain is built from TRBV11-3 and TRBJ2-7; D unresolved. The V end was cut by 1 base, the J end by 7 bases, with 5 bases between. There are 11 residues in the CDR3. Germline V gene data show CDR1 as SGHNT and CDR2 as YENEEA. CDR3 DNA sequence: TGTGCCAGCAGCTTAGGAGAGGAGCAGTACTTC. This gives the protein CASSLGEEQYF.

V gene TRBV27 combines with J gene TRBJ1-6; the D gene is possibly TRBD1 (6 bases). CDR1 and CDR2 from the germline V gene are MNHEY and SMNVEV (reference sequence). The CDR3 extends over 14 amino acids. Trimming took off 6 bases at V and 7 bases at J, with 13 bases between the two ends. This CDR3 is CASRDRAVNSPLHF. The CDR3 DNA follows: TGTGCCAGCAGGGACAGAGCCGTAAATTCACCCCTCCACTTT.

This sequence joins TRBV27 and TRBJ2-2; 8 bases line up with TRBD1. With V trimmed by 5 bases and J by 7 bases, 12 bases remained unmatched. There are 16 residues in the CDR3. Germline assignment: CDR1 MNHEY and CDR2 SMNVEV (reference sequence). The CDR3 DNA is TGTGCCAGCAGTACGACCGCGGACAGGGTAGTCGGGGAGCTGTTTTTT. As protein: CASSTTADRVVGELFF.

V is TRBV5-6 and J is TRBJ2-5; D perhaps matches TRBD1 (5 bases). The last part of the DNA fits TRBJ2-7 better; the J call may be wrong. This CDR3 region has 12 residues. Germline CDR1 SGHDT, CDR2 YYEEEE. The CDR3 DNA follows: TGTGCCAGCAGCCCAGGGCCCCGCGAGCAGTACTTC. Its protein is CASSPGPREQYF.

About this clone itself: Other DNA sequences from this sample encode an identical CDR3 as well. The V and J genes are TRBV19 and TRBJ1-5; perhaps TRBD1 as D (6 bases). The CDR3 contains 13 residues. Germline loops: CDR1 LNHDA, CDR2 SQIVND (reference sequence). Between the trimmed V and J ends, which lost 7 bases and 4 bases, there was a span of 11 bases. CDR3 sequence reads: CASNGQRNQPQHF. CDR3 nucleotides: TGTGCCAGTAATGGACAGAGAAATCAGCCCCAGCATTTT.

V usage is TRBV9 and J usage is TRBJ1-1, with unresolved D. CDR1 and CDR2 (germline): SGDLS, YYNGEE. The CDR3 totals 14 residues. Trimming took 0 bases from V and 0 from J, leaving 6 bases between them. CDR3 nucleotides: TGTGCCAGCAGCGTAGCGGTCATGAACACTGAAGCTTTCTTT. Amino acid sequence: CASSVAVMNTEAFF.

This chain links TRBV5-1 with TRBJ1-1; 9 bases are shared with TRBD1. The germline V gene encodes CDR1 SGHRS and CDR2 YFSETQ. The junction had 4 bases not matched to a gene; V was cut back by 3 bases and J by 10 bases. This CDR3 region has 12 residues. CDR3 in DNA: TGCGCCAGCAGCTCGGACAGGGGACCAGCTTTCTTT. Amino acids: CASSSDRGPAFF.

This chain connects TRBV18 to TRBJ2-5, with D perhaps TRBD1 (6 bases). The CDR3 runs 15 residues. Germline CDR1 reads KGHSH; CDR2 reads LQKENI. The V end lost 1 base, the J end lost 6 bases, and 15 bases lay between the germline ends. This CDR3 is CASSPRFKDRQTQYF. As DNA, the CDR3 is TGTGCCAGCTCACCACGTTTTAAGGACAGACAGACCCAGTACTTC.

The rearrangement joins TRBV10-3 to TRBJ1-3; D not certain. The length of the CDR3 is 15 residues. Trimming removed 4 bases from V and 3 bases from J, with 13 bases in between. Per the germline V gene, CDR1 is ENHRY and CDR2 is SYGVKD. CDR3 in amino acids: CAISGSEGVGNTIYF. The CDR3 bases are TGTGCCATCAGTGGAAGCGAAGGAGTTGGAAACACCATATATTTT.

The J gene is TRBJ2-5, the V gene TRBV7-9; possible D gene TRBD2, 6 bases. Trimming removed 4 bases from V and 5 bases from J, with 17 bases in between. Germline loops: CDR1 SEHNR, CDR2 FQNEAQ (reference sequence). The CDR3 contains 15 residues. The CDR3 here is CASSSAALGGETQYF. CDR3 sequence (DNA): TGTGCCAGCAGCTCCGCCGCGCTAGGAGGGGAGACCCAGTACTTC.

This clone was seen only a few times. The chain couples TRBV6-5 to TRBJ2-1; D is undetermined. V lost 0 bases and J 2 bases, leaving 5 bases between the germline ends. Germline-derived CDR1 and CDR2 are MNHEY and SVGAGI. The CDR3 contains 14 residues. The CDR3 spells CASSYSNTYNEQFF. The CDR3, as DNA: TGTGCCAGCAGTTACTCGAACACCTACAATGAGCAGTTCTTC.

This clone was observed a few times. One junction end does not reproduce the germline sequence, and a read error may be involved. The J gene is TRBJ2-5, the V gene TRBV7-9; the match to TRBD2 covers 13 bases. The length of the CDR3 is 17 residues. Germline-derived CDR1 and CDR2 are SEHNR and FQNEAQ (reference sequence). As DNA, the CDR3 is TGTTCCAGCAGCTCCACCGGGACTAGCGGGGTCATTGGGACCCAGTACTTC. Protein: CSSSSTGTSGVIGTQYF.

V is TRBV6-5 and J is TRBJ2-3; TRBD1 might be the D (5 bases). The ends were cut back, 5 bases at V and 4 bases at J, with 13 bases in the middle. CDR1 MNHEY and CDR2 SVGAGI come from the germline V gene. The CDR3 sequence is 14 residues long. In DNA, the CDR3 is TGTGCCAGCAGTCCAGGGCGGTCGGCAGATACGCAGTATTTT. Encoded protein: CASSPGRSADTQYF.

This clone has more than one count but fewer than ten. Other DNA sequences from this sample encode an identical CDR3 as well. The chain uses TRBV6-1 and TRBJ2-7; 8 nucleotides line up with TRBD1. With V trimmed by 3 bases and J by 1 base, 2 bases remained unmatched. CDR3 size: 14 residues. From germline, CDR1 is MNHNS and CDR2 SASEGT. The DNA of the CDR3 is TGTGCCAGCAGTGATTGGACAGGGTCCTACGAGCAGTACTTC. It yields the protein CASSDWTGSYEQYF.

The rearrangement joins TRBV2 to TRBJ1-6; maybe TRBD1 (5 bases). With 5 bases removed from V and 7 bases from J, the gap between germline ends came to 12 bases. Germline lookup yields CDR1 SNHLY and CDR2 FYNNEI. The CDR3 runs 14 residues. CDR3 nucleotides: TGTGCCAGCAGTAGGGGCCAAACAAATTCACCCCTCCACTTT. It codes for CASSRGQTNSPLHF.

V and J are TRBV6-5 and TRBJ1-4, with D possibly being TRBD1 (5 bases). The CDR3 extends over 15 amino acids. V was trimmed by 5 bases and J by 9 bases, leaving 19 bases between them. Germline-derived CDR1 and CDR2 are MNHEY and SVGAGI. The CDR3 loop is CASSPLGGVGKKLFF. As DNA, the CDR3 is TGTGCCAGCAGTCCCCTCGGGGGTGTCGGGAAAAAACTGTTTTTT.

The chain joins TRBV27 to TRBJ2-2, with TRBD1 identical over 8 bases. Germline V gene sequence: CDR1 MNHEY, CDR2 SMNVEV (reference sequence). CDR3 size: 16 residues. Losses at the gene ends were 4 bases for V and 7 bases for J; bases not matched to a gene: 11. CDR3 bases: TGTGCCAGCAGTTCTTTCAGGGGGCAGGAAAACGGGGAGCTGTTTTTT. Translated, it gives CASSSFRGQENGELFF.

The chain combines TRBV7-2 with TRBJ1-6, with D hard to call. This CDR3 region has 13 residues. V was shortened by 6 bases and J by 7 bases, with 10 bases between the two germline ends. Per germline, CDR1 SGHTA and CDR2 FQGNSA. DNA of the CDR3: TGTGCCAGCAGGATGAGAGAAAATTCACCCCTCCACTTT. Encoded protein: CASRMRENSPLHF.

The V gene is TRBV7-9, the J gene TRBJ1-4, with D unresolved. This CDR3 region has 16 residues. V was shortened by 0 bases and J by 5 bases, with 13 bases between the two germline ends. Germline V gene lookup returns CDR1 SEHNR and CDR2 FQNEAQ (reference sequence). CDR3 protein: CASSLARYRFNEKLFF. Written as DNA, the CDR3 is TGTGCCAGCAGCTTAGCGCGATACAGATTCAATGAAAAACTGTTTTTT.

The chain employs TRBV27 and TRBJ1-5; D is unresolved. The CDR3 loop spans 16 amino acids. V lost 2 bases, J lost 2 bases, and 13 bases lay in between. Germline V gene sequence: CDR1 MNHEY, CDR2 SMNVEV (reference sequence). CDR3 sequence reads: CASSLEGVSGNQPQHF. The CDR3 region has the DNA TGTGCCAGCAGTTTAGAGGGAGTGTCGGGCAATCAGCCCCAGCATTTT.

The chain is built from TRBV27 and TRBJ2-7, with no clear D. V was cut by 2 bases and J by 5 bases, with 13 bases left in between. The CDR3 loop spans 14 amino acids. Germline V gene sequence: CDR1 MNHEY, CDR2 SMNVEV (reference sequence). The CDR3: CASSLGRFYNEQYF. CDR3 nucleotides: TGTGCCAGCAGTTTAGGCAGGTTTTACAACGAGCAGTACTTC.

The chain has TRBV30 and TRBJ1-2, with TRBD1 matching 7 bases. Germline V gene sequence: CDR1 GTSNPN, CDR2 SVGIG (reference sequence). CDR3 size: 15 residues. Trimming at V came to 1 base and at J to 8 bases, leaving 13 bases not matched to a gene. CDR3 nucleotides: TGTGCCTGGAGTGAGGGCGCCAGGGGGTTAGGCGGCTACACCTTC. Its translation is CAWSEGARGLGGYTF.

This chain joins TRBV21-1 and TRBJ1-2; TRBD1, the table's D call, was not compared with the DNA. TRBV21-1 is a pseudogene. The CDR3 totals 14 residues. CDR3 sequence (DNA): TGTGCCAGCAGCAAACCGGACATTAGGTATGGCTACACCTTC. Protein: CASSKPDIRYGYTF.

CDR3: CASSPRTGTNTEAFF. CDR3 in DNA: TGTGCCAGCAGCCCACGGACAGGGACGAACACTGAAGCTTTCTTT. V gene TRBV5-8 combines with J gene TRBJ1-1, with 8 bases matching TRBD1. V lost 4 bases, J lost 1 base, and 6 bases stayed unmatched. Germline CDR1 is SGHTS and CDR2 is YDEGEE. This CDR3 comprises 15 residues.

This CDR3 is CASSLALGTDTQYF. Written as DNA, the CDR3 is TGTGCCAGCAGCTTAGCGCTCGGGACAGATACGCAGTATTTT. The rearrangement links TRBV7-2 to TRBJ2-3; the D is unclear. Germline assignment: CDR1 SGHTA and CDR2 FQGNSA. Trimming removed 0 bases from V and 3 bases from J, with 7 bases in between. The CDR3 runs to 14 residues.

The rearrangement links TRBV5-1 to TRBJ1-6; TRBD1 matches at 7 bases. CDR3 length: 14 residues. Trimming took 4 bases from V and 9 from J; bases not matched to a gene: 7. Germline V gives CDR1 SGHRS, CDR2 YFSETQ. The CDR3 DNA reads TGCGCCAGCAGCGCGAGACAGGGAGGTTCACCCCTCCACTTT. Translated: CASSARQGGSPLHF.

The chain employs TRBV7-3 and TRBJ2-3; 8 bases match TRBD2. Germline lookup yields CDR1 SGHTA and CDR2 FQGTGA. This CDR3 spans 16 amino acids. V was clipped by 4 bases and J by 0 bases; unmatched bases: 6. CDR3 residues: CASSSALAASTDTQYF. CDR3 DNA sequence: TGTGCCAGCAGCTCCGCACTAGCGGCTAGCACAGATACGCAGTATTTT.